Sequencing of this T cell receptor beta chain was carried out in a study of T cell clonality in common variable immunodeficiency. Points from the study as a whole: Fewer TCRbeta clones were shared among CVID subjects than controls. Compared with healthy controls, CVID subjects showed increased TCRbeta clonality, mostly in about a third.

This clone has a count of ten or more. What it recognizes is unknown. The sequence runs out 3 residues before the end of the CDR3; the remainder is reconstructed from the germline J gene. There are 15 residues in the CDR3. The V gene end was trimmed by 6 bases and the J gene end by 3 bases; junction bases not matched to a gene: 4. Sequencing used immunoSEQ multiplex PCR; TCRdb keeps in-frame clones, though not all of them. Listed for the sample are about 28,000 clones, none seen a single time. The chain uses TRBV12-3 or TRBV12-4 and TRBJ2-7; 14 nucleotides align to TRBD2. This receptor was taken from a person aged 18-70 years in good health. Input material: peripheral blood mononuclear cells. Partial CDR3 DNA: TGTGCCAGCAGCACCGGGACTAGCGGGGGCTACGAG. Translating it yields CASSTGTSGGYE. In full, the CDR3 reads CASSTGTSGGYEQYF.